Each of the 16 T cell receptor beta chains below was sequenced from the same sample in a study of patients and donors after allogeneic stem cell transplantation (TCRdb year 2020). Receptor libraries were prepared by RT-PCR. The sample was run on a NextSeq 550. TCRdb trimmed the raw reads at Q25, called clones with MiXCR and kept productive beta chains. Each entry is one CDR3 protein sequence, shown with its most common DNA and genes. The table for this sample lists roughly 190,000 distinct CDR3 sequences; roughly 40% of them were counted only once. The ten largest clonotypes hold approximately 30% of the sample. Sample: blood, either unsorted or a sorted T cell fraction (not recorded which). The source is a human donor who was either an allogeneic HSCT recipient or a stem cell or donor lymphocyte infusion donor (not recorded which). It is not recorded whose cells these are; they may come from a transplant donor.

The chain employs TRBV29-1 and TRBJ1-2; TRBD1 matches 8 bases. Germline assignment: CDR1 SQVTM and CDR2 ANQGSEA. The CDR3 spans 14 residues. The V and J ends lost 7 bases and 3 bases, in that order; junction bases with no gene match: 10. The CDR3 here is CSAIKTTGDYGYTF. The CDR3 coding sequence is TGCAGCGCTATAAAAACGACAGGGGACTATGGCTACACCTTC.

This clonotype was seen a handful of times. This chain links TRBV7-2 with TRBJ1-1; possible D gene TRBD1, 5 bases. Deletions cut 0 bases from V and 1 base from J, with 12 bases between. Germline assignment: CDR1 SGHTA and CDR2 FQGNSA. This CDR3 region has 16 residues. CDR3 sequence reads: CASSLALGEKNTEAFF. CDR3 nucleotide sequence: TGTGCCAGCAGCTTAGCGCTGGGGGAAAAGAACACTGAAGCTTTCTTT.

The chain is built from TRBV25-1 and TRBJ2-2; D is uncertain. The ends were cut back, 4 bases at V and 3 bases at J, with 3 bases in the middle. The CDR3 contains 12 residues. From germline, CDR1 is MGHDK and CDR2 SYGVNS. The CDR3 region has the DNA TGTGCCAGCAGTGGGTACACCGGGGAGCTGTTTTTT. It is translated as CASSGYTGELFF.

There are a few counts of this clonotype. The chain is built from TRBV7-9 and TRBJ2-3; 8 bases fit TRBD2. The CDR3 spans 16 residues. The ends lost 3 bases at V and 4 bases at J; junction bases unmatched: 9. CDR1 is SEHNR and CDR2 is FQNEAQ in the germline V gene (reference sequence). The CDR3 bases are TGTGCCAGCAGCTTGGCCGGGAGGGCCTTTCCAGATACGCAGTATTTT. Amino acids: CASSLAGRAFPDTQYF.

As DNA, the CDR3 is TGCAGTGCTGGAGGGTATCAGTACTATGGCTACACCTTC. Encoded protein: CSAGGYQYYGYTF. The J gene is TRBJ1-2, the V gene TRBV20-1; D unresolved. Germline lookup yields CDR1 DFQATT and CDR2 SNEGSKA (reference sequence). Deletions cut 5 bases from V and 3 bases from J, with 13 bases between. This CDR3 has 13 residues.

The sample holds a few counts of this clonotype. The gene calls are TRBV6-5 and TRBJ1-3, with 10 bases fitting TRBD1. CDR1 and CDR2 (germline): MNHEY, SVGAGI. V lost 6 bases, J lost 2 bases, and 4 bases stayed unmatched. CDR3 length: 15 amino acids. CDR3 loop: CASSLGTGAGNTIYF. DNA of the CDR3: TGTGCCAGCAGCCTTGGGACAGGGGCTGGAAACACCATATATTTT.

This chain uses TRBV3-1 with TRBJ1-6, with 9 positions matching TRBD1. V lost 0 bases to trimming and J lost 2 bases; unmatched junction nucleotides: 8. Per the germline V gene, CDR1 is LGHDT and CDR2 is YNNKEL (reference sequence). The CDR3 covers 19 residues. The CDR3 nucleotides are TGTGCCAGCAGCCAAGATATGGGACAGGGACCCCCCTATAATTCACCCCTCCACTTT. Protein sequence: CASSQDMGQGPPYNSPLHF.

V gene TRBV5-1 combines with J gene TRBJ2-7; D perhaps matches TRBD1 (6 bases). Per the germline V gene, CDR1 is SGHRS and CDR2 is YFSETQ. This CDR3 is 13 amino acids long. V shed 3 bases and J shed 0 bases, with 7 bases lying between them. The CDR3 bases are TGCGCCAGCAGCTGGGACACCTCCTACGAGCAGTACTTC. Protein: CASSWDTSYEQYF.

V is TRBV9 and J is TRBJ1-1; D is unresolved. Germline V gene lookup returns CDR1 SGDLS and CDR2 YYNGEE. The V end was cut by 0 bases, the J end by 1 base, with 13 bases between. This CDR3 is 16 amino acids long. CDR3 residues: CASSVEGGMGNTEAFF. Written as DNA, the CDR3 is TGTGCCAGCAGCGTAGAGGGTGGGATGGGGAACACTGAAGCTTTCTTT.

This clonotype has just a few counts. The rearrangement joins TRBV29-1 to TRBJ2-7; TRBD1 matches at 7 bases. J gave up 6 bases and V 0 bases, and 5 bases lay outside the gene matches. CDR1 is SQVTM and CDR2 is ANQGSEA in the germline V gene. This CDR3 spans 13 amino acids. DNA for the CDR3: TGCAGCGTTGAAGATCCCAACAGGGGCGAGCAGTACTTC. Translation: CSVEDPNRGEQYF.

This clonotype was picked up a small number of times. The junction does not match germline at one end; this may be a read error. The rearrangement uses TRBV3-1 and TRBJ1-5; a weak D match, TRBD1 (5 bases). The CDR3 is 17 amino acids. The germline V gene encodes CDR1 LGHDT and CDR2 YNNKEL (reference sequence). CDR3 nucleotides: TGTGCCAGCAGTCAAGATCCGGCAGGGATGGGCAATCAGCCCCAGCATTTT. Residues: CASSQDPAGMGNQPQHF. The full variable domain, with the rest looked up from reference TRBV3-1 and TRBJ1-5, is DTAVSQTPKYLVTQMGNDKSIKCEQNLGHDTMYWYKQDSKKFLKIMFSYNNKELIINETVPNRFSPKSPDKAHLNLHINSLELGDSAVYFCASSQDPAGMGNQPQHFGDGTRLSIL.

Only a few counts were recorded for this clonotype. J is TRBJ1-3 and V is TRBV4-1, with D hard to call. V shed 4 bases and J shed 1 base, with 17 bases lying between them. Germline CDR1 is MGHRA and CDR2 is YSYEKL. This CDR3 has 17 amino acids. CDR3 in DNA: TGCGCCAGCAGCCGTCTCCGGGATCAAGAATCTGGAAACACCATATATTTT. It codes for CASSRLRDQESGNTIYF.

Written as DNA, the CDR3 is TGCAGCGTTGAAGAAAGTGCGGGAGGTACGGCAGATACGCAGTATTTT. As protein: CSVEESAGGTADTQYF. The chain couples TRBV29-1 to TRBJ2-3; TRBD2 agrees at 8 bases. V lost 0 bases, J lost 4 bases, and 9 bases stayed unmatched. Germline V gene data show CDR1 as SQVTM and CDR2 as ANQGSEA. This CDR3 is built from 16 residues.

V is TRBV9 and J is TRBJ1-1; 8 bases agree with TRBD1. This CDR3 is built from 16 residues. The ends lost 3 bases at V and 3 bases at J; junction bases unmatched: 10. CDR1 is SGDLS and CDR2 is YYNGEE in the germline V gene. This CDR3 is CASSAGTGFTDTEAFF. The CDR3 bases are TGTGCCAGCAGCGCAGGGACAGGATTTACGGACACTGAAGCTTTCTTT.

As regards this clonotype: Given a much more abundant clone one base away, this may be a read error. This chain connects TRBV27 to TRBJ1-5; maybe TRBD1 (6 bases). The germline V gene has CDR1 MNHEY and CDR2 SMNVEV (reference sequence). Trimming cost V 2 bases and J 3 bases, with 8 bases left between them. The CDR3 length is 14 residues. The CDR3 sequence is CASSLQGTNQPQHF. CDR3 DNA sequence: TGTGCCAGCAGTTTACAGGGGACCAATCAGCCCCAGCATTTT.

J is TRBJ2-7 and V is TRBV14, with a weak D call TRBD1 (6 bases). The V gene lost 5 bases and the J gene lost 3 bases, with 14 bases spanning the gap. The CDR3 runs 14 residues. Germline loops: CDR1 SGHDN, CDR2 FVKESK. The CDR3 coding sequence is TGTGCCAGCAGCTCACAGGGTTTCGGCTACGAGCAGTACTTC. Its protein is CASSSQGFGYEQYF.